Listed here is a single T cell receptor (beta chain). The data were taken from a study of T cell changes during pregnancy in multiple sclerosis. Data came from immunoSEQ multiplex PCR; TCRdb stores just in-frame clones and leaves some out. The data show 65,000 to 95,000 clones, with roughly 94% seen just once and more than 0.85% held by the top ten. The sequence derives from a female donor in good health, enrolled as a control in a pregnancy study. The sample here was peripheral blood, taken in the second trimester of pregnancy.

CDR3 region: CASGQATNEKLFF. In DNA form, the CDR3 reads TGTGCCAGTGGACAAGCAACTAATGAAAAACTGTTTTTT. V is TRBV19 and J is TRBJ1-4, with D maybe TRBD1 (5 bases). Trimming left V 8 bases short and J 0 bases short, with 7 bases between. The CDR3 extends over 13 amino acids. Germline CDR1 LNHDA, CDR2 SQIVND (reference sequence).